The T cell receptor (beta chain) under discussion was sequenced for a study of shared clonotypes between healthy human individuals. Germline loops: CDR1 SGHTA, CDR2 FQGTGA. The CDR3 length is 17 residues. Trimming took off 4 bases at V and 2 bases at J, with 18 bases between the two ends. This clone was seen only once. Method: immunoSEQ multiplex PCR; TCRdb's copy keeps in-frame clones and lacks some. The sample records about 2.3 million clones, approximately 95% being singletons. The sequenced sample was naive CD4+ T cells from PBMCs. Subset here: CD45RA+ positively selected. The V gene is TRBV7-3, the J gene TRBJ1-5; a possible D gene is TRBD1 (5 bases). This receptor was obtained from a man aged 18 to 35 in good health. Some clones in this sample may be carry-over from other donors' samples. DNA of the CDR3: TGTGCCAGCAGCTCGGGACCGAAATACCGAGGCAATCAGCCCCAGCATTTT. Translated: CASSSGPKYRGNQPQHF.